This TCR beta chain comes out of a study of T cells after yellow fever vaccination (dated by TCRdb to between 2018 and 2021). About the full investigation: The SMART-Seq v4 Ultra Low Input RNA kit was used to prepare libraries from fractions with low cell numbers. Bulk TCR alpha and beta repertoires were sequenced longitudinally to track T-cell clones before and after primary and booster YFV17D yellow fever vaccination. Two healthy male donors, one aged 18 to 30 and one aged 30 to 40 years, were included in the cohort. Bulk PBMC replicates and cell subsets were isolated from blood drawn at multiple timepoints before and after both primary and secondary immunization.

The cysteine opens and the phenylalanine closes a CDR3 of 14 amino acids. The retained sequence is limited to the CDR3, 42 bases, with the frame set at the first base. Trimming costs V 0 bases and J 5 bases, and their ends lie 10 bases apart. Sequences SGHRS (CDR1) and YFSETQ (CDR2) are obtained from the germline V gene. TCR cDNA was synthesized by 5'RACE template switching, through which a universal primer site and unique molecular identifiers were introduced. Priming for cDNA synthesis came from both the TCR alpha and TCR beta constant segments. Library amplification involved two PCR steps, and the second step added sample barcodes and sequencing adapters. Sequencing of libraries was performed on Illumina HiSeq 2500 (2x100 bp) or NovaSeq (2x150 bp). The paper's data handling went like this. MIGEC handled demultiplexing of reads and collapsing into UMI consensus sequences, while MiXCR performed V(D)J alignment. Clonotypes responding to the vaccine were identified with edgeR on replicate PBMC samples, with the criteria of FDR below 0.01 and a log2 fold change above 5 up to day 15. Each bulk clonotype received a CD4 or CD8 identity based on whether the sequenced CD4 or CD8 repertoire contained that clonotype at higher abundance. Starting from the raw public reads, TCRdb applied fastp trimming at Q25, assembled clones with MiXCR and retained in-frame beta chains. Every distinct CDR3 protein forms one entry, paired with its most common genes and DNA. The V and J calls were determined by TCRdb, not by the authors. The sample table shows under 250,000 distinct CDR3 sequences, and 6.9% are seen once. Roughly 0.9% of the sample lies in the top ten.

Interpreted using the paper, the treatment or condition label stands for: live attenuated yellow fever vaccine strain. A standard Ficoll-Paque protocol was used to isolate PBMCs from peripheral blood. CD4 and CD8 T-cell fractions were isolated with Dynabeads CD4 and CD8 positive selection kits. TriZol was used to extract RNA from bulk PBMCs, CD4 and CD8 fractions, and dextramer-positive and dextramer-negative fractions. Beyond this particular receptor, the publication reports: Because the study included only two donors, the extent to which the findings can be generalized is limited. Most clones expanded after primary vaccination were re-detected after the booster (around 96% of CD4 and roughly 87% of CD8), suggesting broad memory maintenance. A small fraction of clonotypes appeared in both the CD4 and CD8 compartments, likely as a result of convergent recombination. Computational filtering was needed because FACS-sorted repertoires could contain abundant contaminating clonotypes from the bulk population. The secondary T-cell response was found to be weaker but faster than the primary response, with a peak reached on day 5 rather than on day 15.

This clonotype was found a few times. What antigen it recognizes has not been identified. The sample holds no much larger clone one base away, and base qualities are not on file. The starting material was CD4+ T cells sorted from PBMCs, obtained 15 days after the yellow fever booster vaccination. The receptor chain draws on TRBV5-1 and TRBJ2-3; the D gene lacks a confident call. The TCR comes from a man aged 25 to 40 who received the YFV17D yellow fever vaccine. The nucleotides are TGCGCCAGCAGCTTGGGTCAGCTGGGAGATACGCAGTATTTT. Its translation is CASSLGQLGDTQYF.